A single sample gave rise to the 2 T cell receptor beta chains below, sequenced in a study of vaccination effects on CD4 cells after COVID-19. Antigen-specific CD4+ T cells were expanded with viral peptide pools in the ViraFEST assay before sequencing. The culture ran for nine to ten days, and then CD4+ T cells were isolated. The vaccine given was either BNT162b2 or mRNA-1273, in two doses. Measured with immunoSEQ multiplex PCR; TCRdb has only the in-frame clones, and not every one. The sample includes approximately 65,000 clones, just under 75% of them seen just once. No antigen is known for these receptors. Here the sequenced sample was CD4+ T cells from PBMCs cultured with HCoV-229E spike peptides, taken after COVID-19 vaccination. The receptor set was obtained from a human donor who received a COVID-19 vaccine.

The rearrangement uses TRBV7-2 and TRBJ1-2; D remains unclear. V dropped 5 bases and J dropped 8 bases, with 12 bases sitting between them. This CDR3 has 12 residues. CDR1 and CDR2 (germline): SGHTA, FQGNSA. The CDR3 here is CASSLGRLGYTF. CDR3 sequence (DNA): TGTGCCAGCAGCCTTGGCCGTCTGGGCTACACCTTC.

The V gene is TRBV4-1, the J gene TRBJ2-3, with D uncertain. There are 17 residues in the CDR3. Between the trimmed V and J ends, which lost 0 bases and 2 bases, there was a span of 15 bases. Germline CDR1 and CDR2: MGHRA and YSYEKL. CDR3 sequence reads: CASSQDHSFADTDTQYF. The DNA of the CDR3 is TGCGCCAGCAGCCAAGATCACTCTTTCGCAGACACAGATACGCAGTATTTT.